These T cell receptor beta chains were read from a single sample in a study of OX40 agonist ivuxolimab in advanced cancers. The repertoire was sequenced with immunoSEQ multiplex PCR; TCRdb's copy has only in-frame clones and lacks some. The data contain approximately 82,000 clones, about 86% of them seen just once; the ten biggest clones take up 6.5%. The input for sequencing was CD4+ or CD8+ T cells sorted from blood, taken in a trial of the OX40 agonist ivuxolimab. These receptors all stem from an adult with an advanced solid tumor such as melanoma, head and neck, liver or kidney cancer. Each CDR3 is given with its conserved first and last residue. A D gene is named only where the DNA matches it firmly. The listing skips clone size in some rows; elsewhere it reads once, few, many or a size class.

TRBJ1-2	TRBD1	TRBV29-1	13	NA	CSVGWGTGNGYTF	TGCAGCGTGGGATGGGGGACAGGGAATGGCTACACCTTC
TRBJ2-3	TRBD2	TRBV18	15	NA	CASSRTGGGTDTQYF	TGTGCCAGCTCCCGAACCGGGGGGGGCACAGATACGCAGTATTTT
TRBJ2-1	NA	TRBV12-5	12	NA	CASGSSYNEQFF	TGTGCTAGCGGGAGCTCCTACAATGAGCAGTTCTTC
TRBJ1-1	NA	TRBV19	14	NA	CASSIGTGNTEAFF	TGTGCCAGTAGTATAGGAACAGGGAACACTGAAGCTTTCTTT
TRBJ2-1	NA	TRBV4-1	15	NA	CASSQDHGARNEQFF	TGCGCCAGCAGCCAAGATCACGGGGCCCGGAATGAGCAGTTCTTC
TRBJ2-7	TRBD1	TRBV7-2	16	NA	CASSLNSPGQGHEQYF	TGTGCCAGCAGCTTAAACTCTCCGGGACAGGGTCACGAGCAGTACTTC
TRBJ1-1	NA	TRBV11-3	13	once	CASSLDGSTEAFF	TGTGCCAGCAGCTTAGATGGTTCCACTGAAGCTTTCTTT
TRBJ1-4	NA	TRBV10-3	15	few	CAIRPGGSENEKLFF	TGTGCCATCAGGCCTGGGGGGAGTGAGAATGAAAAACTGTTTTTT
TRBJ2-7	NA	TRBV5-8	15	NA	CASSLPGDSPGEQYF	TGTGCCAGCAGCTTACCGGGAGACAGCCCGGGGGAGCAGTACTTC
TRBJ1-6	NA	TRBV4-1	15	NA	CASSRIATDNSPLHF	TGCGCCAGCAGCCGAATCGCGACAGATAATTCACCCCTCCACTTT
TRBJ2-5	NA	TRBV5-1	15	NA	CASSLQAGPQETQYF	TGCGCCAGCAGCTTGCAAGCGGGCCCCCAAGAGACCCAGTACTTC
TRBJ2-2	TRBD1	TRBV9	13	NA	CASSRQGTGELFF	TGTGCCAGCAGTCGACAGGGAACCGGGGAGCTGTTTTTT
TRBJ1-1	NA	TRBV7-2	14	NA	CASSPRQTNTEAFF	TGTGCCAGCAGCCCCCGACAGACGAACACTGAAGCTTTCTTT
TRBJ1-1	NA	TRBV6-5	13	NA	CATAWGGNTEAFF	TGTGCCACGGCATGGGGGGGGAACACTGAAGCTTTCTTT
TRBJ1-2	TRBD1	TRBV6-6	15	NA	CASSYTQTGSYGYTF	TGTGCCAGCAGTTACACCCAGACAGGGAGCTATGGCTACACCTTC
TRBJ1-4	NA	TRBV7-2	12	NA	CASSRVNEKLFF	TGTGCCAGCAGCAGAGTTAATGAAAAACTGTTTTTT
TRBJ2-7	NA	TRBV5-5	15	NA	CASSLAPALTYEQYF	TGTGCCAGCAGCTTGGCCCCAGCGCTCACCTACGAGCAGTACTTC
TRBJ2-1	NA	TRBV4-3	13	NA	CASSPAAQLEQFF	TGCGCCAGCAGCCCGGCCGCCCAACTAGAGCAGTTCTTC
TRBJ1-5	NA	TRBV19	11	NA	CASGPILPQHF	TGTGCCAGTGGGCCTATATTACCCCAGCATTTT
TRBJ2-1	NA	TRBV7-9	17	NA	CASSLGVLMGHYNEQFF	TGTGCCAGCAGCTTAGGGGTCCTAATGGGGCATTACAATGAGCAGTTCTTC
TRBJ2-5	TRBD1	TRBV9	14	once	CASSVGTGEETQYF	TGTGCCAGCAGCGTAGGAACAGGGGAAGAGACCCAGTACTTC
TRBJ1-1	NA	TRBV29-1	12	once	CSVVWSNTEAFF	TGCAGCGTTGTGTGGTCGAACACTGAAGCTTTCTTT
TRBJ1-1	NA	TRBV18	16	NA	CASSLNPQGGSTEAFF	TGTGCCAGCTCCCTGAACCCCCAGGGAGGGTCCACTGAAGCTTTCTTT
TRBJ1-1	TRBD1	TRBV18	15	NA	CASSRSGQGNTEAFF	TGTGCCAGCTCACGAAGTGGACAGGGGAACACTGAAGCTTTCTTT
TRBJ2-5	NA	TRBV15	15	NA	CATSRVFTSKETQYF	TGTGCCACCAGCAGGGTCTTTACGTCGAAGGAGACCCAGTACTTC
TRBJ2-6	NA	TRBV9	17	NA	CASSVARTASGANVLTF	TGTGCCAGCAGCGTAGCCAGGACGGCCTCTGGGGCCAACGTCCTGACTTTC
TRBJ2-1	NA	TRBV30	11	NA	CAWRAYNEQFF	TGTGCCTGGAGAGCCTACAATGAGCAGTTCTTC